These 19 T cell receptor beta chains originate from one sample sequenced in a study of blood T cells in healthy people across ages. The second PCR ran about 6 to 11 cycles with a sample-barcoded 5' primer and J-beta primers. Each CDR3 protein gets one entry after TCRdb re-called the 5' RACE reads with MiXCR. The top ten clones hold about 4% of a sample with some 1.5 million distinct CDR3 sequences, roughly two fifths of them seen once. Source material: blood. These receptors were obtained from a young woman in good health.

At least ten counts were recorded for this clonotype. The rearrangement uses TRBV2 and TRBJ2-7, with 9 nucleotides matching TRBD2. Trimming cost V 5 bases and J 2 bases; bases outside gene matches: 4. The CDR3 extends over 14 amino acids. From germline, CDR1 is SNHLY and CDR2 FYNNEI. CDR3 coding DNA: TGTGCCAGCAGTCCTAGCGGGGAGACCTACGAGCAGTACTTC. This gives the protein CASSPSGETYEQYF.

The J gene is TRBJ1-2, the V gene TRBV18; D is unclear. This CDR3 region has 15 residues. The germline gives CDR1 KGHSH, CDR2 LQKENI. V was shortened by 0 bases and J by 3 bases, with 11 bases between the two germline ends. The CDR3 sequence: CASSPPGGRYYGYTF. The CDR3 DNA is TGTGCCAGCTCACCACCGGGAGGGCGGTACTATGGCTACACCTTC.

The table lists this clonotype with a few counts. The chain joins TRBV12-3 or TRBV12-4 to TRBJ1-2; the D is unclear. Between the trimmed V and J ends, which lost 5 bases and 4 bases, there was a span of 11 bases. This CDR3 spans 13 amino acids. This chain's CDR3 is CASSPAGFYGYTF. CDR3 bases: TGTGCCAGCAGTCCCGCCGGCTTCTATGGCTACACCTTC.

This clonotype came up a few times. The rearrangement links TRBV15 to TRBJ2-3; 9 bases match TRBD1. The CDR3 spans 14 residues. Germline CDR1 and CDR2: LNHNV and YYDKDF (reference sequence). CDR3 DNA: TGTGTTCCGACCAGGGACAGGGGCACAGATACGCAGTATTTT. Translated, it gives CVPTRDRGTDTQYF.

This clonotype was found once. V and J are TRBV6-6 and TRBJ2-7; D tentatively fits TRBD1 or TRBD2 (5 bases each). The V end was cut by 6 bases, the J end by 1 base, with 19 bases between. CDR1 is MNHNY, CDR2 SVGAGI, per germline (reference sequence). The CDR3 is 16 amino acids. The CDR3 DNA reads as TGTGCCAGCAGGAGAACGGGACCCCGAGGGTCCTACGAGCAGTACTTC. Translated, it gives CASRRTGPRGSYEQYF.

A word on this clonotype: A junction boundary mismatches the germline segment, possibly from a read error. The CDR3 reads CASSVVGDYYSEQFF. The CDR3 DNA is TGTGCCAGCAGCGTAGTGGGGGACTACTACAGTGAGCAGTTCTTC. The chain recombines TRBV9 with TRBJ2-1, with TRBD2 matching over 7 bases. The CDR3 length is 15 residues. In germline, CDR1 is SGDLS, CDR2 YYNGEE.

The rearrangement uses TRBV4-3 and TRBJ2-3; D perhaps matches TRBD2 (6 bases). Trimming pared 0 bases from V and 0 bases from J, leaving 16 bases between. This CDR3 comprises 18 residues. CDR1 is LGHNA and CDR2 is YSLEER in the germline V gene. The CDR3 reads CASSQDRLEGTSTDTQYF. In DNA, the CDR3 is TGCGCCAGCAGCCAAGATCGCCTAGAGGGGACTAGCACAGATACGCAGTATTTT.

The count of this clonotype is one. The gene calls are TRBV6-6 and TRBJ2-3, with D perhaps being TRBD1 or TRBD2 (5 bases each). Germline loops: CDR1 MNHNY, CDR2 SVGAGI (reference sequence). The CDR3 totals 14 residues. Trimming left V 7 bases short and J 6 bases short, with 17 bases between. The CDR3 DNA sequence: TGTGCCAGCATCCGGGGCGCGATGTCCGATACGCAGTATTTT. Translation gives CASIRGAMSDTQYF.

The chain has TRBV5-8 and TRBJ1-1; no firm D call. The V end was cut by 3 bases, the J end by 5 bases, with 14 bases between. This CDR3 has 14 residues. The V gene's germline CDR1 is SGHTS and CDR2 YDEGEE. The CDR3 region has the DNA TGTGCCAGCAGCTCCCTTCAGATGCGTACTGAAGCTTTCTTT. This translates into CASSSLQMRTEAFF.

This clonotype was observed a single time. In DNA form, the CDR3 reads TGTGCCATCAGTTGGGGTACTGAAGCTTTCTTT. Encoded protein: CAISWGTEAFF. The chain combines TRBV10-3 with TRBJ1-1; the D is unclear. The length of the CDR3 is 11 residues. V shed 5 bases and J shed 5 bases, with 6 bases lying between them. The germline CDR1 and CDR2 sequences are ENHRY and SYGVKD.

The rearrangement joins TRBV29-1 to TRBJ2-1; D might be TRBD1 or TRBD2, each matching 6 bases. The CDR3 is made up of 11 amino acids. Trimming cost V 7 bases and J 8 bases, with 12 bases left between them. CDR1 is SQVTM and CDR2 is ANQGSEA in the germline V gene. The CDR3 reads CSGGTWDEQFF. In DNA form, the CDR3 reads TGCAGCGGCGGGACATGGGATGAGCAGTTCTTC.

This clonotype was recorded a few times. The chain employs TRBV7-2 and TRBJ1-5; a possible D gene is TRBD1 (5 bases). Germline V gives CDR1 SGHTA, CDR2 FQGNSA. The CDR3 has 15 amino acids. The V and J ends lost 1 base and 3 bases respectively, with 10 bases between them. CDR3 bases: TGTGCCAGCAGCTTAGGGTACAGGACCAATCAGCCCCAGCATTTT. Residues: CASSLGYRTNQPQHF.

Only a few counts were recorded for this clonotype. The rearrangement links TRBV28 to TRBJ2-5; 11 bases line up with TRBD2. The CDR3 contains 14 residues. V lost 3 bases and J lost 11; bases outside the gene matches: 8. Germline V gives CDR1 MDHEN, CDR2 SYDVKM. CDR3 amino acids: CASSFRGTSGKQYF. The CDR3 DNA reads as TGTGCCAGCAGTTTTCGGGGGACTAGCGGAAAGCAGTACTTC.

This clonotype showed up just a few times. This chain uses TRBV20-1 with TRBJ2-1; possible D gene TRBD1, 5 bases. The CDR3 spans 14 residues. The V end was cut by 1 base, the J end by 7 bases, with 14 bases between. Germline V gene sequence: CDR1 DFQATT, CDR2 SNEGSKA (reference sequence). The CDR3 reads CSARAAQVGNEQFF. The DNA of the CDR3 is TGCAGTGCTAGAGCCGCACAGGTTGGGAATGAGCAGTTCTTC.

CDR3 protein: CASRQGRLNTIYF. The CDR3 region has the DNA TGTGCCAGCAGGCAGGGACGCTTGAACACCATATATTTT. V usage is TRBV7-9 and J usage is TRBJ1-3; D may be TRBD1 (5 bases). Trimming took 6 bases from V and 7 from J, leaving 13 bases between them. This CDR3 contains 13 residues. Germline CDR1 is SEHNR and CDR2 is FQNEAQ (reference sequence). Looking up the rest from reference TRBV7-9 and TRBJ1-3 gives the full variable domain: DTGVSQNPRHKITKRGQNVTFRCDPISEHNRLYWYRQTLGQGPEFLTYFQNEAQLEKSRLLSDRFSAERPKGSFSTLEIQRTEQGDSAMYLCASRQGRLNTIYFGEGSWLTVV.

The chain employs TRBV4-1 and TRBJ1-2; D gene unclear. Germline CDR1 reads MGHRA; CDR2 reads YSYEKL. The V end was cut by 0 bases, the J end by 4 bases, with 12 bases between. The CDR3 consists of 15 residues. The CDR3 is CASSQDPQASYGYTF. CDR3 bases: TGCGCCAGCAGCCAAGACCCGCAGGCCAGCTATGGCTACACCTTC.

This clonotype was seen only a few times. The chain links TRBV7-2 to TRBJ2-5; 7 nucleotides line up with TRBD1. The junction had 7 bases not matched to a gene; V was cut back by 1 base and J by 2 bases. The CDR3 consists of 16 residues. CDR1 SGHTA and CDR2 FQGNSA come from the germline V gene. CDR3 sequence (DNA): TGTGCCAGCAGCTTAGGGCCTACAGGGGTGCAAGAGACCCAGTACTTC. Protein: CASSLGPTGVQETQYF.

The chain couples TRBV6-5 to TRBJ1-2; 8 bases map to TRBD1. After removal of 3 bases from V and 4 bases from J, the junction contained 7 bases not matched to a gene. Germline V lookup: CDR1 MNHEY, CDR2 SVGAGI. This CDR3 is built from 15 residues. CDR3 in amino acids: CASSYGSGGSYGYTF. DNA of the CDR3: TGTGCCAGCAGTTATGGTTCAGGGGGCAGCTATGGCTACACCTTC.

This clonotype showed up many times. This chain joins TRBV12-3 or TRBV12-4 and TRBJ1-2; 7 positions agree with TRBD1. J gave up 8 bases and V 5 bases, and 5 bases lay outside the gene matches. The CDR3 has 12 residues. CDR3 sequence (DNA): TGTGCCAGCAGTCGACAGGGCCGCGGCTACACCTTC. Amino acids: CASSRQGRGYTF.